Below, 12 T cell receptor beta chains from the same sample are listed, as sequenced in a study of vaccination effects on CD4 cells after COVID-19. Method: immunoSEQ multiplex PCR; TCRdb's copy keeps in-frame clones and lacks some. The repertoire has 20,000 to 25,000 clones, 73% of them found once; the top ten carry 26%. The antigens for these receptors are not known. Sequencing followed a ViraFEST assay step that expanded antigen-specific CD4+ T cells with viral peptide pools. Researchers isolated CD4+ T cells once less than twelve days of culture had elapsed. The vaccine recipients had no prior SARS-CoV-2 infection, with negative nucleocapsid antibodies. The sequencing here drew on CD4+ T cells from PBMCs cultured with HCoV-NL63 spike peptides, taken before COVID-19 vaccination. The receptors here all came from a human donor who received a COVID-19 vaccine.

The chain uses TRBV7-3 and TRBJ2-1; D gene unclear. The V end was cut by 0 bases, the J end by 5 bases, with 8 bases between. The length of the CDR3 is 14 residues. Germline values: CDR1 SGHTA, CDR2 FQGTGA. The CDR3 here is CASSLTPNDNEQFF. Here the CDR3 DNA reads TGTGCCAGCAGCTTAACGCCCAACGACAATGAGCAGTTCTTC.

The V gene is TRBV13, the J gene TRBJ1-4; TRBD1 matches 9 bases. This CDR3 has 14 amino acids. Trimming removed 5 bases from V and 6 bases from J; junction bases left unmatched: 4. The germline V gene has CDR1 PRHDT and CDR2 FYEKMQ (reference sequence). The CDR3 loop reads CASSRQGEHEKLFF. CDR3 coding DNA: TGTGCCAGCAGCCGACAGGGGGAGCATGAAAAACTGTTTTTT.

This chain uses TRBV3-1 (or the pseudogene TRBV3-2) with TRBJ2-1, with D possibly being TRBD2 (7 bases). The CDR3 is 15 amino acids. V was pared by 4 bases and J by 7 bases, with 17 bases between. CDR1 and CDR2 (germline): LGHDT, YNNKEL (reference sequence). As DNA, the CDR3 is TGTGCCAGCAGCCGAGGAGCACAGGGAGGGAATGAGCAGTTCTTC. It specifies CASSRGAQGGNEQFF.

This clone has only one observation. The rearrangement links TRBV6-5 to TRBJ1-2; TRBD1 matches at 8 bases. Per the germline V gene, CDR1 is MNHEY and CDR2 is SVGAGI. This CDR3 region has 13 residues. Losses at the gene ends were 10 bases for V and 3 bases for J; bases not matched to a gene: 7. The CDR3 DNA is TGTGCCACTTTGACAGGGGCCTACTATGGCTACACCTTC. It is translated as CATLTGAYYGYTF.

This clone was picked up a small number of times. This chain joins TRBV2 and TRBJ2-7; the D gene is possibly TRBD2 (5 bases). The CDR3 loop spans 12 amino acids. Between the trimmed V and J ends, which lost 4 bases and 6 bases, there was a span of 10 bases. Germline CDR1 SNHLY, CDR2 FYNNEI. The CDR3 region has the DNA TGTGCCAGCAGTGTAGAGGGAATCGAGCAGTACTTC. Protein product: CASSVEGIEQYF.

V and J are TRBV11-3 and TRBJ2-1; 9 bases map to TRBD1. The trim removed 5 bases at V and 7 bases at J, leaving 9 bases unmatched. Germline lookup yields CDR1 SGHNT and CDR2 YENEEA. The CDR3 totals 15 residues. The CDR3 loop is CASSPGTGLGNEQFF. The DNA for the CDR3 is TGTGCCAGCAGCCCAGGGACAGGGTTAGGGAATGAGCAGTTCTTC.

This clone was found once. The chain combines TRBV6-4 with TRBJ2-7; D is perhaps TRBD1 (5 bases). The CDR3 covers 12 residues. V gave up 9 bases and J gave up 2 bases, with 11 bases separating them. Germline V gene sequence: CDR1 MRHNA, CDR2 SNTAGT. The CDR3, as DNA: TGTGCCAGATCGACAGTACCCTACGAGCAGTACTTC. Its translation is CARSTVPYEQYF.

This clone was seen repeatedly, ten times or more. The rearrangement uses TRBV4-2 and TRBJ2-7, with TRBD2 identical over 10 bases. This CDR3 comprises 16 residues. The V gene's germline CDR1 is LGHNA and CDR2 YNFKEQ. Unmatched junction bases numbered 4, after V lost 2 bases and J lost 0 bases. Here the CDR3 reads CASSQQSGGDSYEQYF. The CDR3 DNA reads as TGTGCCAGCAGCCAACAAAGCGGGGGGGACTCCTACGAGCAGTACTTC.

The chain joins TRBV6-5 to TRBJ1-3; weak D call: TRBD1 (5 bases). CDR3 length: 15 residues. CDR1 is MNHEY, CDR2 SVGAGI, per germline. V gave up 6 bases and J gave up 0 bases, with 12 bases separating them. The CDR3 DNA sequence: TGTGCCAGCAGCGAGGGGTTCTACTCTGGAAACACCATATATTTT. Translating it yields CASSEGFYSGNTIYF.

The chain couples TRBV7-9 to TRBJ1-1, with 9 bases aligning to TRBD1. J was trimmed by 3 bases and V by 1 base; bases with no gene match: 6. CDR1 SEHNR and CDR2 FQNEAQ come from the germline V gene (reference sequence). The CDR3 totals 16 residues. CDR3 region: CASSLGSTGGHTEAFF. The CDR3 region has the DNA TGTGCCAGCAGCTTAGGCTCGACAGGGGGGCACACTGAAGCTTTCTTT.

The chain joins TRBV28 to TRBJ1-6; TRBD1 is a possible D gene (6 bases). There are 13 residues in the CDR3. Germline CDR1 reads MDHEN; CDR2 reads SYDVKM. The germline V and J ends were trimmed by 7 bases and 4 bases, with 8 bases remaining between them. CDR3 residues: CASKQGYNSPLHF. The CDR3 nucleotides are TGTGCCAGCAAACAGGGATATAATTCACCCCTCCACTTT.

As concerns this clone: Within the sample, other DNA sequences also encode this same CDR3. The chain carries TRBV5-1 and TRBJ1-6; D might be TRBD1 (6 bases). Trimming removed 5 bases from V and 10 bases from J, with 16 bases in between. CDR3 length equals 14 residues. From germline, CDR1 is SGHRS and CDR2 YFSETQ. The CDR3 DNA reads TGCGCCAGCAGTTCGCAGGGGATCGGCTCACCCCTCCACTTT. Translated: CASSSQGIGSPLHF.